Below, one TCR beta chain is given with its context. This clone was seen more than once but under ten times. It lacks a known antigen. One base away there is no much larger clone; base qualities are not given. This sample is part of a study of shared clonotypes between healthy human individuals (dated by TCRdb to the early 2020s). Background on the whole study: Three men and a couple of women, aged 18 to 49 years, made up the cohort. Libraries were prepared and TCR repertoires were sequenced by different laboratories using diverse techniques, in order to increase sequencing depth and limit assay-specific biases. Each donor's leukapheresis produced roughly between roughly 0.9 and 9 billion PBMCs. To estimate repertoire size and how much clonotype sharing occurs between individuals, the study deeply sequenced the blood TCR repertoires of a handful of healthy adults.

Germline trimming amounts to 7 bases on V and 4 bases on J, with 11 as the count of junction bases outside the gene matches. CDR1 and CDR2 are drawn from the germline V gene (reference sequence): SEHNR, FQNEAQ. Inclusive of the bounding cysteine and phenylalanine, the CDR3 is 15 residues long. Just the 45-base CDR3 DNA is kept, in frame starting at base 1. Using the deep immunoSEQ assay, TCR CDR3 regions were amplified from genomic DNA by multiplex PCR. Genomic DNA extracted from each cell subset was distributed evenly over all wells of several immunoSEQ 96-well plates, and each plate served as one replicate. Each replicate PCR for unsorted PBMC received 300 to 350 ng genomic DNA, equal to 25,000 to 35,000 T cell genomes. Unsorted PBMC genomic DNA was sequenced across ten immunoSEQ deep assay plates. Purified libraries were quantified with a Qubit 3.0 fluorometer, sized on a Bioanalyzer 2100, and re-quantified with the KAPA Library Quantification kit. Every immunoSEQ 96-well plate was sequenced on a dedicated single-read 150-cycle Illumina NextSeq 550 flow cell. The original methods were these. Because the immunoSEQ output included only junctional sequences and no quality scores, the filtering could not be the same as the filtering used for full-length reads. To assign V/J genes and CDR3, sequences were annotated using PyIR, a Python wrapper for IgBLAST v1.9, with IMGT germline references. Reads were filtered out if the reads had weak V/J assignments (E-value above 1e-6), no CDR3, stop codons, out-of-frame junctions, or ambiguous translated residues. V3J clonotypes were defined as sequences sharing the same inferred V gene, J gene, and CDR3 amino acid sequence. To compute the percentage overlap between repertoires, the number of shared unique clonotypes was divided by the size of the smaller repertoire. Richness of each repertoire was evaluated using RTK rarefaction, the Chao1 estimator, and Recon v2.1 estimates of unobserved clonotypes. TCRdb retrieved this table from immuneACCESS and kept in-frame rearrangements only. Not all clones are present; in checked studies, unresolved V genes account for under half, and no reason is known for the remainder. V, J and clone size reflect that table, while D and trimming were determined from the DNA. This sample is represented by under 600,000 clones; roughly 79% of them were singletons. The ten largest clones take up 9.5% to 15% of the sample.

Donors were healthy HIV-negative adults with no recently reported acute infections or vaccinations. Only Caucasian adults living in Nashville, Tennessee, USA were represented among the donors. For unsorted samples, approximately 81 million PBMCs were counted, and genomic DNA was extracted using the QIAamp DNA Blood Mini kit. Blood was obtained by leukapheresis, after which PBMCs were separated by Ficoll-Histopaque density gradient centrifugation and cryopreserved in liquid nitrogen vapor phase. Summary of the overall study and its limitations: Sampling was restricted to blood, and TCR repertoires in tissues likely differ from the TCR repertoires found in blood. Pairwise subsampling led to the expectation that sequencing depth would affect the degree of clonotype sharing among donors. The genetic and exposure-history diversity represented was limited by the small number of donors.

Material for sequencing was PBMCs. The chain joins TRBV7-9 to TRBJ2-3; 7 bases in the junction line up with TRBD2. The clonotype originates from a woman aged 40 to 50 in good health. Some clones in this sample may be carry-over from other donors' samples. The CDR3 has the sequence CASNLGRTPADTQYF. The DNA sequence is as follows: TGTGCCAGCAACCTCGGGAGGACCCCCGCAGATACGCAGTATTTT. Extended through the reference TRBV7-9 and TRBJ2-3 proteins, this CDR3 yields the full variable domain: DTGVSQNPRHKITKRGQNVTFRCDPISEHNRLYWYRQTLGQGPEFLTYFQNEAQLEKSRLLSDRFSAERPKGSFSTLEIQRTEQGDSAMYLCASNLGRTPADTQYFGPGTRLTVL.